The entry below describes one TCR beta chain. Authors' methods: Reference gene primer amplification yielded estimated nucleated cell counts. Profiling relied on immunoSEQ multiplex PCR, and the TCRdb table lists in-frame clones only, not all of them. V and J calls and clone size are as listed in that table; D and trimming were resolved from the DNA. In the table there are roughly 86,000 clones, 86% of which are singletons. The data belong to a study of blood T cell repertoires in COVID-19. Across the study: T cells, B-cell-depleted T cells, or PBMCs provided the cDNA or gDNA that served as material.

The CDR3 is 14 amino acids. Trimming removed 0 bases from V and 6 bases from J; junction bases left unmatched: 2. Germline CDR1 reads SGHRS; CDR2 reads YFSETQ. J is TRBJ2-1 and V is TRBV5-1; TRBD1 agrees at 8 bases. The sequencing input was peripheral blood. The source is a man between 50 and 59 years old with active or convalescent COVID-19. The CDR3 sequence: CASSLATGGNEQFF. The CDR3 coding sequence is TGCGCCAGCAGCTTGGCCACAGGGGGCAATGAGCAGTTCTTC.